The subject of this entry is one T cell receptor (beta chain). Antigen: not known. The sample is drawn from a study of cytomegalovirus exposure and HLA in healthy donors. General study points: TCR sequences were mostly rare, though some public TCRs occurred in many donors. A classifier reportedly called cytomegalovirus status with high sensitivity and specificity. Researchers catalogued roughly 150 TCR beta chains as cytomegalovirus-associated.

Produced via immunoSEQ multiplex PCR; TCRdb's table is partial and in-frame only. This sample has some 110,000 clones, with about 88% found just once. V lost 4 bases, J lost 2 bases, and 6 bases stayed unmatched. The germline V gene has CDR1 ENHRY and CDR2 SYGVKD. This CDR3 is built from 15 residues. Separate from the approximately 670-subject first cohort, the roughly 130-subject validation cohort was the one that the donors belonged to. This TCR came from a young man in good health and CMV-seropositive. Input material: PBMCs. V usage is TRBV10-3 and J usage is TRBJ2-3; TRBD1 matches at 7 bases. The CDR3 region has the DNA TGTGCCATCAGTGCCTTAGGGGGCCCCACAGATACGCAGTATTTT. It specifies CAISALGGPTDTQYF.